This T cell receptor beta chain was identified in a study of CD8 T cells in ankylosing spondylitis. Notes on the study in general: Earlier reports found some motif variants in synovial fluid and blood in reactive arthritis. Ankylosing spondylitis blood seemed to carry a telltale TCR beta motif made of several highly homologous variants.

Per germline, CDR1 SGDLS and CDR2 YYNGEE. The length of the CDR3 is 15 residues. V was pared by 3 bases and J by 2 bases, with 13 bases between. Quantitative 5'-RACE with molecular barcodes generated TCR beta libraries. TCRdb redid the calling of the 5' RACE reads with MiXCR, one entry per CDR3 protein. The table records approximately 42,000 distinct CDR3 sequences, 4% of them present only once. This clonotype was recorded at least ten times. Its antigen is currently unknown. The chain couples TRBV9 to TRBJ2-3; the D gene is possibly TRBD1 (6 bases). Sequencing used blood, either unsorted or a sorted T cell fraction (not recorded which). The source is a female donor with ankylosing spondylitis or in good health (not recorded which). The DNA of the CDR3 is TGTGCCAGCAGCGCGGACAGTACTCTCACAGATACGCAGTATTTT. Translating gives CASSADSTLTDTQYF.